This TCR beta chain was captured in a study of blood T cell repertoires in COVID-19. This CDR3 comprises 14 residues. V lost 7 bases to trimming and J lost 7 bases, with 19 bases between them. Germline CDR1 MNHEY, CDR2 SVGAGI. In the study's own analysis: Amplifying reference gene primers gave estimates of nucleated cell counts. Profiling relied on immunoSEQ multiplex PCR, and the TCRdb table lists in-frame clones only, not all of them. V and J calls and clone size are those listed in that table; D and trimming were worked out from the DNA. This table has about 120,000 clones, around four fifths appearing once.

The specimen sequenced was peripheral blood. The sequence was obtained from a young man with acute or convalescent COVID-19. J is TRBJ1-2 and V is TRBV6-5; D is unresolved. CDR3 DNA: TGTGCCAGCATGGAGGGAGCTGGGGTTCGTGGCTACACCTTC. The encoded protein is CASMEGAGVRGYTF.